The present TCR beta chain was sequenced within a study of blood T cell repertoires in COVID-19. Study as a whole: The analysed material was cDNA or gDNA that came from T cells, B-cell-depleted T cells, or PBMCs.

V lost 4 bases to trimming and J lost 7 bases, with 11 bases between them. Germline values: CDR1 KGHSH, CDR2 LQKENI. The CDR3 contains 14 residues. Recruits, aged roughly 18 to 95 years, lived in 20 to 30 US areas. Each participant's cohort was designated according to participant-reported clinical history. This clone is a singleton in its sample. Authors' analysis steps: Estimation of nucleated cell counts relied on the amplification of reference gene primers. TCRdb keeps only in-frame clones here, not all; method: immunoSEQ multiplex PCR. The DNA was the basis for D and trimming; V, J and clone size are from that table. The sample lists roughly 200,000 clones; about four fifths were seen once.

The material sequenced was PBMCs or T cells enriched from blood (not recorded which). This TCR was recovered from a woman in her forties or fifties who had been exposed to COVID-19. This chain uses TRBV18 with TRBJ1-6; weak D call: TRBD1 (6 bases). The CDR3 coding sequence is TGTGCCAGCTCACTAGGGACATACAATTCACCCCTCCACTTT. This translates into CASSLGTYNSPLHF.